This T cell receptor beta chain stems from a study of cytomegalovirus exposure and HLA in healthy donors. Primers included in the PCR were 60 Vbeta and 13 Jbeta primers. The repertoire was sequenced with immunoSEQ multiplex PCR; TCRdb's copy has only in-frame clones and lacks some. The table shows some 190,000 clones, with 79% occurring only once. Though probably carrying unrecorded immune exposures, donors were nominally healthy at sampling. Whole-study findings and limits: For TCR beta chains, V- and J-gene trimming was later linked to a missense DCLRE1C variant. Reported performance of the classifier showed diagnosis of cytomegalovirus status with high specificity and sensitivity. Presence/absence comparisons presumed near-even sequencing depth among donors.

This clone was counted between two and nine times. The antigen remains unidentified. What was sequenced was PBMCs. The clonotype comes from a woman between 18 and 30 years old in good health and CMV-seronegative.

DNA of the CDR3: TGTGCCAGCAGCCCAGGGACACAAAACAATGAGCAGTTCTTC. Translation gives CASSPGTQNNEQFF. The chain uses TRBV9 and TRBJ2-1; D is perhaps TRBD1 (6 bases). In germline, CDR1 is SGDLS, CDR2 YYNGEE. The V and J ends lost 4 bases and 5 bases respectively, with 13 bases between them. The CDR3 covers 14 residues. Filled out from reference TRBV9 and TRBJ2-1, the complete variable domain reads DSGVTQTPKHLITATGQRVTLRCSPRSGDLSVYWYQQSLDQGLQFLIQYYNGEERAKGNILERFSAQQFPDLHSELNLSSLELGDSALYFCASSPGTQNNEQFFGPGTRLTVL.